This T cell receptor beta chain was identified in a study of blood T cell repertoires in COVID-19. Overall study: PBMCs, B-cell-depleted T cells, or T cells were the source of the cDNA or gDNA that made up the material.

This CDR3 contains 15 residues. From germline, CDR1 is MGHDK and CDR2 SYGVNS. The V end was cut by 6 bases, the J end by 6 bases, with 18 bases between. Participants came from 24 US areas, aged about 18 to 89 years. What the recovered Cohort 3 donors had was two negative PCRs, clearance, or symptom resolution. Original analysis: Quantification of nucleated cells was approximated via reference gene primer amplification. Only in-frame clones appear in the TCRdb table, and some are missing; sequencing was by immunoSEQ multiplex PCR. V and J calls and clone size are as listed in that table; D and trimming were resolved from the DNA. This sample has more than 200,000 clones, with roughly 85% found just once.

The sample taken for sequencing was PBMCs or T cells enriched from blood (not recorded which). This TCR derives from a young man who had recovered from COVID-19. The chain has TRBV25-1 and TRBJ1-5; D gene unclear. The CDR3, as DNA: TGTGCCAGCAGCGCTTTTGAGGGTATCGGTCAGCCCCAGCATTTT. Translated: CASSAFEGIGQPQHF. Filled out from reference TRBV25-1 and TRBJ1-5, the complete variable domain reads EADIYQTPRYLVIGTGKKITLECSQTMGHDKMYWYQQDPGMELHLIHYSYGVNSTEKGDLSSESTVSRIRTEHFPLTLESARPSHTSQYLCASSAFEGIGQPQHFGDGTRLSIL.